This T cell receptor beta chain was identified during a study of T cells in Graves' hyperthyroidism and ophthalmopathy. This clonotype was counted many times. Germline loops: CDR1 MNHEY, CDR2 SMNVEV (reference sequence). This CDR3 comprises 15 residues. V lost 0 bases and J lost 8; bases outside the gene matches: 3. RNA transcripts yielded amplified TCR beta CDR3 regions. TCR CDR3 regions were first amplified by RT-PCR with HTBI primers. Via MiXCR, TCRdb re-called the multiplex PCR reads, giving one row per CDR3 protein. The sample contains 500,000 to 600,000 distinct CDR3 sequences, about 45% of which appear only once.

Sequences were obtained from peripheral blood or thyroid tissue (not recorded which). The chain joins TRBV27 to TRBJ1-6; 8 nucleotides match TRBD1. The sequence was obtained from an adult woman with Graves' disease, either hyperthyroidism or ophthalmopathy (not recorded which). The CDR3, as DNA: TGTGCCAGCAGTTTATCGGCAGGGGGCGATTCACCCCTCCACTTT. Encoded protein: CASSLSAGGDSPLHF.